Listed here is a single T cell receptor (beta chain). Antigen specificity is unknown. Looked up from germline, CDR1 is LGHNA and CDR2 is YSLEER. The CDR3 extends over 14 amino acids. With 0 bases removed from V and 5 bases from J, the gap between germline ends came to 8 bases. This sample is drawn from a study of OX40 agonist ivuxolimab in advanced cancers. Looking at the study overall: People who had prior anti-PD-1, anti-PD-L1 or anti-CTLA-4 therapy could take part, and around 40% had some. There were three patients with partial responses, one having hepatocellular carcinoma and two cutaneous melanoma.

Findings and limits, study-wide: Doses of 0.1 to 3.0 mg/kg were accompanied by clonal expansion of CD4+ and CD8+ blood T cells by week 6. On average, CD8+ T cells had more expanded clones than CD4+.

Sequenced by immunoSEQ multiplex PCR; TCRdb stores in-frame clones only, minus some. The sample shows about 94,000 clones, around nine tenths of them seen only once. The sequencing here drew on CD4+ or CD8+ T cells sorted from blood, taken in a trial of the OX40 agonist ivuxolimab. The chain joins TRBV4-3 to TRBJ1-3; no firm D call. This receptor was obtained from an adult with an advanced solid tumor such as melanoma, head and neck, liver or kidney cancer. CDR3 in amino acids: CASSQDSGRNTIYF. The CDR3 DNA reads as TGCGCCAGCAGCCAAGACTCCGGGAGAAACACCATATATTTT.